One sample yielded the 8 T cell receptor beta chains listed below, sequenced in a study of spatial heterogeneity in lung cancer. The time point was: sample taken at primary tumor resection. Material for sequencing was whole RNA from tumor, nontumor lung or frozen PBMC, left unsorted. TCRdb recomputed calls from the 5' RACE reads with MiXCR, one row per CDR3 protein. The sample yields more than 7,500 distinct CDR3 sequences, approximately 5% seen once. The source material was PBMCs, sampled at surgery. Every receptor here comes from a male donor with early-stage non-small cell lung cancer.

This clonotype qualifies as medium-sized (0.01 to 0.1%). This beta chain is an unintended read in a library built for alpha chains; its size means little. The J gene is TRBJ1-1, the V gene TRBV6-2 or TRBV6-3; D uncertain. Germline-derived CDR1 and CDR2 are MNHEY and SVGEGT. This CDR3 has 19 amino acids. V was cut by 2 bases and J by 1 base, with 23 bases left in between. The CDR3 sequence is CASSYGKKGRLAPNTEAFF. CDR3 DNA: TGTGCCAGCAGTTACGGGAAAAAAGGCAGACTAGCCCCGAACACTGAAGCTTTCTTT.

Ten or more counts support this clonotype. The library was built for alpha chains, so this beta chain is an off-target read and its size means little. The chain has TRBV6-2 or TRBV6-3 and TRBJ1-1; TRBD1 aligns across 8 bases. The trim removed 2 bases at V and 8 bases at J, leaving 19 bases unmatched. This CDR3 has 18 amino acids. Per germline, CDR1 MNHEY and CDR2 SVGEGT. The CDR3 DNA reads as TGTGCCAGCAGTTACACACGGGACAGGATCTTGTCGCAATCGGAAGCTTTCTTT. Its translation: CASSYTRDRILSQSEAFF.

This clonotype has a count of ten or more. This beta chain is a stray sequence in a library constructed for alpha chains; its clone size is not meaningful. The CDR3 DNA sequence: TGTGCCAGCAGAAGGGCGGGTTACAATGAGCAGTTCTTC. Its translation: CASRRAGYNEQFF. V is TRBV7-6 and J is TRBJ2-1; perhaps TRBD2 as D (5 bases). Trimming cost V 6 bases and J 4 bases, with 10 bases left between them. This CDR3 has 13 residues. From germline, CDR1 is SGHVS and CDR2 FNYEAQ.

This clonotype was recorded many times. With the library built for alpha chains, this beta chain is off target and its frequency is not meaningful. The chain combines TRBV6-2 or TRBV6-3 with TRBJ1-2; 8 nucleotides line up with TRBD1. With V trimmed by 6 bases and J by 4 bases, 10 bases remained unmatched. Germline loops: CDR1 MNHEY, CDR2 SVGEGT. This CDR3 is 15 amino acids long. In DNA form, the CDR3 reads TGTGCCAGCAGGTTCCGGGACAGGACCCTCTATGGCTACACCTTC. Its translation: CASRFRDRTLYGYTF.

This clonotype was seen repeatedly, ten times or more. A library prepared for alpha chains yielded this beta chain as an off-target read; its size is of little meaning. The J gene is TRBJ1-1, the V gene TRBV5-1; D is unresolved. Germline CDR1 is SGHRS and CDR2 is YFSETQ. This CDR3 region has 14 residues. V lost 0 bases to trimming and J lost 1 base, with 7 bases between them. The CDR3 nucleotides read TGCGCCAGCAGCTTGGCCGTAGGGAACACTGAAGCTTTCTTT. As protein: CASSLAVGNTEAFF.

For this clonotype: This beta chain is an unintended read in a library built for alpha chains; its size means little. This chain links TRBV2 with TRBJ2-7; D may be TRBD2 (6 bases). The V gene's germline CDR1 is SNHLY and CDR2 FYNNEI. This CDR3 contains 12 residues. The germline V and J ends were trimmed by 6 bases and 1 base, with 7 bases remaining between them. In DNA form, the CDR3 reads TGTGCCAGCAGGGGACTTTCCTACGAGCAGTACTTC. Translating it yields CASRGLSYEQYF.

By share of the sample, this clonotype is medium-sized. Because this beta chain is a stray read in a library intended to capture alpha chains, its abundance should not be given much weight. The chain recombines TRBV28 with TRBJ1-4; 8 nucleotides line up with TRBD1. CDR1 is MDHEN and CDR2 is SYDVKM in the germline V gene. Trimming removed 5 bases from V and 5 bases from J; junction bases left unmatched: 4. The CDR3 consists of 14 residues. The CDR3: CASSRQGFNEKLFF. The CDR3 nucleotides are TGTGCCAGCAGTAGACAGGGGTTCAATGAAAAACTGTTTTTT.

This clonotype was found many times. This beta chain lies outside the target of a library built for alpha chains; its clone size means little. The genes are TRBV20-1 and TRBJ2-5, with a weak D call TRBD1 (5 bases). Trimming cost V 5 bases and J 5 bases, with 15 bases left between them. Germline CDR1 is DFQATT and CDR2 is SNEGSKA (reference sequence). CDR3 length: 13 residues. The chain's CDR3 is CSARARVGETQYF. CDR3 nucleotides: TGCAGTGCTCGGGCCAGGGTAGGGGAGACCCAGTACTTC.